Each of the 9 T cell receptor beta chains below was sequenced from the same sample in a study. Adaptor-ligated barcode primers were used to amplify TRBV12-4/TRBJ1-2 clonotypes. TCRdb used MiXCR to reprocess the multiplex PCR reads, holding one entry per CDR3 protein. This sample has about 920 distinct CDR3 sequences, with roughly an eighth found just once. Cells sorted as Tregs were CD4+, CD25+ and CD127-/low. Sequencing was done on a sample of Tregs sorted from blood. The receptors here all came from a female donor with breast cancer.

By sample share, this clonotype is medium-sized. J is TRBJ1-2 and V is TRBV12-3 or TRBV12-4; D unclear. CDR3 length: 12 residues. The CDR3 sequence: CVNAGEGYGYTF. CDR3 bases: TGTGTAAACGCGGGAGAAGGGTATGGCTACACCTTC.

This clonotype qualifies as medium-sized. V usage is TRBV12-3 or TRBV12-4 and J usage is TRBJ1-2; perhaps TRBD1 as D (5 bases). V lost 8 bases and J lost 4, with 17 bases in between. This CDR3 region has 14 residues. The CDR3 reads CASEVDSLGYGYTF. CDR3 bases: TGTGCCAGCGAGGTTGACAGTTTAGGCTATGGCTACACCTTC.

As concerns this clonotype: A much larger clone lies one base from this, so it may be a read error. This chain links TRBV12-3 or TRBV12-4 with TRBJ1-2, with TRBD1 matching over 9 bases. The CDR3 is made up of 15 amino acids. V trimming: 7 bases; J trimming: 5 bases; junction bases outside the gene matches: 11. The CDR3 reads CASTLMGQGLYGYTF. The CDR3 coding sequence is TGTGCCAGCACCCTAATGGGACAGGGACTTTATGGCTACACCTTC.

By its share, this clonotype is large (0.1 to 1%). This chain connects TRBV12-3 or TRBV12-4 to TRBJ1-2; possible D gene TRBD1, 5 bases. CDR3 length: 12 amino acids. V dropped 5 bases and J dropped 7 bases, with 11 bases sitting between them. The CDR3 coding sequence is TGTGCCAGCAGTACCAGGGTGACTGGCTACACCTTC. Its protein product is CASSTRVTGYTF.

This clonotype is termed large (0.1 to 1%). The genes are TRBV12-3 or TRBV12-4 and TRBJ1-2; the D is unclear. The V and J ends lost 2 bases and 4 bases respectively, with 8 bases between them. The CDR3 length is 13 residues. The CDR3 coding sequence is TGTGCCAGCAGTTTACAAAGGATCTATGGCTACACCTTC. Its protein product is CASSLQRIYGYTF.

This clonotype was picked up a small number of times. V and J are TRBV12-3 or TRBV12-4 and TRBJ1-2; D unresolved. V was clipped by 8 bases and J by 1 base, with 11 bases between them. This CDR3 is 13 amino acids long. The DNA of the CDR3 is TGTGCCAGCGTGAGAGGGCATAACTATGGCTACACCTTC. This sequence encodes CASVRGHNYGYTF.

By share, this clonotype counts as medium-sized. The chain recombines TRBV12-5 with TRBJ1-2; 8 nucleotides agree with TRBD1. Germline V gives CDR1 LGHNT, CDR2 FRNRAP. This CDR3 is 13 amino acids long. Trimming removed 1 base from V and 8 bases from J; junction bases left unmatched: 3. The CDR3 sequence: CASGLGTGLGYTF. The CDR3 DNA follows: TGTGCTAGTGGTTTGGGGACAGGGTTGGGCTACACCTTC.

By share, this clonotype counts as medium-sized (0.01 to 0.1%). The CDR3 region has the DNA TGTGCCAGCAGTTTTCTACAGGGTCGCTACACCTTC. Its protein is CASSFLQGRYTF. The rearrangement joins TRBV12-3 or TRBV12-4 to TRBJ1-2, with a possible D match to TRBD1 (6 bases). Trimming shortened V by 3 bases and J by 9 bases, and 11 bases separated the two germline ends. This CDR3 region has 12 residues.

This clonotype rates as large. The chain's CDR3 is CASSSLNYGYTF. DNA for the CDR3: TGTGCCAGCAGTTCTCTTAACTATGGCTACACCTTC. The V gene is TRBV12-3 or TRBV12-4, the J gene TRBJ1-2; no firm D call. The CDR3 sequence is 12 residues long. V shed 4 bases and J shed 1 base, with 4 bases lying between them.